The 12 T cell receptor beta chains presented below share a single source sample, sequenced in a study of CD8+CD57+ T cells in acquired aplastic anemia. TCR beta VDJ and CDR3 profiles were obtained from a genomic DNA template. A single record per CDR3 protein comes from TCRdb applying MiXCR to the reads. The repertoire consists of 250,000 to 300,000 distinct CDR3 sequences, with about 56% occurring once and the leading ten covering roughly 8%. The specimen sequenced was sorted CD4+, CD8+, or CD8+CD57+ T cells (not recorded which) from PBMCs. The source of these receptors is a human donor with severe aplastic anemia or a healthy control (not recorded which).

This chain joins TRBV20-1 and TRBJ2-7; D might be TRBD1 or TRBD2, each matching 5 bases. Germline V gene data show CDR1 as DFQATT and CDR2 as SNEGSKA (reference sequence). V shed 4 bases and J shed 5 bases, with 21 bases lying between them. CDR3 length: 15 residues. The CDR3 sequence: CSANKGTAVGHEQYF. In DNA, the CDR3 is TGCAGTGCTAATAAAGGGACGGCGGTGGGCCACGAGCAGTACTTC.

This clonotype was found many times. The chain combines TRBV2 with TRBJ2-6, with 8 bases matching TRBD1. CDR3 length equals 18 residues. CDR1 and CDR2 from the germline V gene are SNHLY and FYNNEI. J lost 0 bases, V lost 6 bases, and 10 bases had no gene match. CDR3 bases: TGTGCCAGCAGCGCCCCAGGGGGCGCGGGCTCTGGGGCCAACGTCCTGACTTTC. This encodes CASSAPGGAGSGANVLTF.

The CDR3 nucleotides read TGCAGTGCTGAGGGACAGATTCGAAACTATGGCTACACCTTC. Translated, it gives CSAEGQIRNYGYTF. This rearrangement joins TRBV20-1 to TRBJ1-2; 7 bases map to TRBD1. V trimming: 5 bases; J trimming: 2 bases; junction bases outside the gene matches: 8. This CDR3 is built from 14 residues. Germline loops: CDR1 DFQATT, CDR2 SNEGSKA (reference sequence).

This clonotype was seen many times. V gene TRBV5-6 combines with J gene TRBJ2-3; TRBD2 matches 12 bases. The germline V gene has CDR1 SGHDT and CDR2 YYEEEE. The CDR3 runs to 20 residues. V lost 4 bases to trimming and J lost 1 base; unmatched junction nucleotides: 16. CDR3 loop: CASSPGFTSGGYLRTDTQYF. The CDR3 DNA reads TGTGCCAGCAGCCCTGGCTTTACTAGCGGGGGGTACCTCCGCACAGATACGCAGTATTTT.

This clonotype appeared many times. V usage is TRBV11-3 and J usage is TRBJ2-2; D gene ambiguous. The CDR3 runs to 15 residues. Germline CDR1 is SGHNT and CDR2 is YENEEA. Trimming shortened V by 4 bases and J by 2 bases, and 11 bases separated the two germline ends. CDR3 DNA sequence: TGTGCCAGCAGCTCAGGCGGAACTAACACCGGGGAGCTGTTTTTT. As protein: CASSSGGTNTGELFF.

This clonotype was recorded many times. The rearrangement joins TRBV25-1 to TRBJ1-6; D gene uncertain. Germline V CDR1 and CDR2: MGHDK, SYGVNS. With 4 bases removed from V and 8 bases from J, the gap between germline ends came to 12 bases. This CDR3 is 14 amino acids long. The CDR3 sequence is CASSGTLRDSPLHF. The CDR3, as DNA: TGTGCCAGCAGTGGTACACTAAGGGATTCACCCCTCCACTTT. Using reference TRBV25-1 and TRBJ1-6 for the parts outside the CDR3, the full variable domain is EADIYQTPRYLVIGTGKKITLECSQTMGHDKMYWYQQDPGMELHLIHYSYGVNSTEKGDLSSESTVSRIRTEHFPLTLESARPSHTSQYLCASSGTLRDSPLHFGNGTRLTVT.

This sequence joins TRBV7-9 and TRBJ2-5, with 12 bases that match TRBD1. Germline CDR1 is SEHNR and CDR2 is FQNEAQ (reference sequence). This CDR3 is 16 amino acids long. Unmatched junction bases numbered 5, after V lost 1 base and J lost 5 bases. The CDR3, as DNA: TGTGCCAGCAGCTTAGTAATTGGGACAGGGGGCGAGACCCAGTACTTC. Amino acid sequence: CASSLVIGTGGETQYF.

The V gene is TRBV20-1, the J gene TRBJ2-7; D remains unclear. The CDR3 runs to 15 residues. V was cut by 6 bases and J by 0 bases, with 18 bases left in between. Germline V gene lookup returns CDR1 DFQATT and CDR2 SNEGSKA (reference sequence). The CDR3 nucleotides read TGCAGTGCCCAGAGAGGTAGCCAAAGCTCCTACGAGCAGTACTTC. This sequence encodes CSAQRGSQSSYEQYF.

This clonotype was found many times. J is TRBJ1-1 and V is TRBV20-1, with 8 bases matching TRBD1. Losses at the gene ends were 5 bases for V and 4 bases for J; bases not matched to a gene: 3. Germline assignment: CDR1 DFQATT and CDR2 SNEGSKA (reference sequence). The CDR3 has 12 amino acids. The CDR3 coding sequence is TGCAGTGCTTACAGGGGGGGCACTGAAGCTTTCTTT. It encodes CSAYRGGTEAFF.

Ten or more counts support this clonotype. V usage is TRBV5-8 and J usage is TRBJ2-2; D remains ambiguous. Germline CDR1 is SGHTS and CDR2 is YDEGEE. The CDR3 runs 15 residues. V lost 6 bases, J lost 0 bases, and 12 bases lay in between. The CDR3 here is CASTKGPANTGELFF. CDR3 DNA sequence: TGTGCCAGCACCAAGGGCCCCGCGAACACCGGGGAGCTGTTTTTT. The full variable domain, in which reference TRBV5-8 and TRBJ2-2 provide the parts outside the CDR3, is EAGVTQSPTHLIKTRGQQATLRCSPISGHTSVYWYQQALGLGLQFLLWYDEGEERNRGNFPPRFSGRQFPNYSSELNVNALELEDSALYLCASTKGPANTGELFFGEGSRLTVL.

This clonotype was picked up many times. The chain carries TRBV7-8 and TRBJ1-2; no definite D call. V lost 3 bases and J 2 bases, leaving 4 bases between the germline ends. The CDR3 extends over 12 amino acids. Germline values: CDR1 SGHVS, CDR2 FQNEAQ. In DNA, the CDR3 is TGTGCCAGCAGCTTGGGGAACTATGGCTACACCTTC. Residues: CASSLGNYGYTF. Complete variable domain (other parts from reference TRBV7-8 and TRBJ1-2): GAGVSQSPRYKVAKRGQDVALRCDPISGHVSLFWYQQALGQGPEFLTYFQNEAQLDKSGLPSDRFFAERPEGSVSTLKIQRTQQEDSAVYLCASSLGNYGYTFGSGTRLTVV.

This clonotype was seen once. The chain joins TRBV7-8 to TRBJ1-6; possible D gene TRBD1, 6 bases. CDR3 length: 16 amino acids. V lost 5 bases, J lost 13 bases, and 24 bases lay in between. CDR1 is SGHVS, CDR2 FQNEAQ, per germline. Here the CDR3 DNA reads TGTGCCAGCAGCCAACCCGACGAGGGGGTCTTGGGGCCCCTCCACTTT. It yields the protein CASSQPDEGVLGPLHF.